The clone carrying this TCR beta chain was seen a handful of times. The record originates from a study of identical twins. TCRdb processed the 5' RACE reads anew with MiXCR; each CDR3 protein has one entry. Of 700,000 or so distinct CDR3 sequences detected, 21% appear once; the ten largest clones hold roughly 4%. V lost 4 bases to trimming and J lost 6 bases, with 10 bases between them. The CDR3 spans 12 residues. These data were also filed under a second study, of T cells expressing NK-cell markers. From that paper: T cells sorted in several experiments were restricted to alpha-beta TCR T cells by an anti-gamma-delta TCR antibody.

This rearrangement joins TRBV12-3 or TRBV12-4 to TRBJ2-7, with TRBD1 as a possible D gene (6 bases). The sample taken for sequencing was PBMCs. The TCR sequence derives from a woman aged 18-35 years in good health. CDR3 DNA: TGTGCCAGCAGTTATGAGGGGGTCGAGCAGTACTTC. As protein: CASSYEGVEQYF.